This TCR beta chain originates from a study of blood T cells in healthy people across ages. Study outcomes and limitations: Compared with aged donors, long-lived donors showed fewer expanded clones, suggesting selection.

Alongside a J-beta primer mix, a sample-barcoded 5' primer served in a second PCR lasting about 7 to 12 cycles. TCRdb recomputed calls from the 5' RACE reads with MiXCR, one row per CDR3 protein. This table has 600,000 to 800,000 distinct CDR3 sequences, under 25% appearing once. Healthy Caucasians from Russia aged roughly 6 to 90 served as donors. Extracted total RNA amounted to at least 5.5 micrograms for each sample. Worth noting for this clonotype: What it binds is unknown.

Germline V gene data show CDR1 as KGHSH and CDR2 as LQKENI. After removal of 5 bases from V and 3 bases from J, the junction contained 4 bases not matched to a gene. This CDR3 is 13 amino acids long. This clonotype was obtained from a man aged 70 or older in good health. The sample comprised blood. V is TRBV18 and J is TRBJ2-7; 7 positions match TRBD1. This chain's CDR3 is CASSGDRDYEQYF. The CDR3 DNA reads as TGTGCCAGCTCAGGTGACAGGGACTACGAGCAGTACTTC.